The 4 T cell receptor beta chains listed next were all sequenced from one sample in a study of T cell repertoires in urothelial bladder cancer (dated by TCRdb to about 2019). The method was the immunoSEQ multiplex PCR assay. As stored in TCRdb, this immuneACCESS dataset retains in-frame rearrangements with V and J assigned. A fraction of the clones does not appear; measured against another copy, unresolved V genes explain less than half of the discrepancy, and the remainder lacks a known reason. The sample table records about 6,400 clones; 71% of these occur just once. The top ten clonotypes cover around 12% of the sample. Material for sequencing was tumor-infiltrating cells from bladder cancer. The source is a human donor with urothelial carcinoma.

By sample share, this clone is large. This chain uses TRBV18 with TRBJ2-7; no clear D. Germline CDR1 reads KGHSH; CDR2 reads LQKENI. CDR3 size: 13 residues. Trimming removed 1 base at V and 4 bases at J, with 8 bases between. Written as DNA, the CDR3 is TGTGCCAGCTCACCACAGACGGAATACGAGCAGTACTTC. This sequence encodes CASSPQTEYEQYF.

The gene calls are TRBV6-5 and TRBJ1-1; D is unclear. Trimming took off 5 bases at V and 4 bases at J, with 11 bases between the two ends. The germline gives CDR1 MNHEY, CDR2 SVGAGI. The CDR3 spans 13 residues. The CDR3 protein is CASSNWLFTEAFF. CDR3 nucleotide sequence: TGTGCCAGCAGTAACTGGTTATTCACTGAAGCTTTCTTT.

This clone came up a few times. The CDR3 coding sequence is TGTGCCAGCAGCCCTAGCCCGGGTTTAGAGACCCAGTACTTC. It specifies CASSPSPGLETQYF. The V call is TRBV7-9, the J call TRBJ2-5; TRBD2 might be the D (5 bases). The V end was cut by 5 bases, the J end by 4 bases, with 14 bases between. Germline V gene sequence: CDR1 SEHNR, CDR2 FQNEAQ (reference sequence). The length of the CDR3 is 14 residues.

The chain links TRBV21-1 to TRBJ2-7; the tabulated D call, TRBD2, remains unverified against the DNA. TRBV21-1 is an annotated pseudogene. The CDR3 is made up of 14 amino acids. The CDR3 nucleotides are TGTGCCAGCAGCAAAGTCGTGGGAGCCTACGAGCAGTACTTC. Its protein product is CASSKVVGAYEQYF.